The 20 T cell receptor beta chains presented below share a single source sample, sequenced in a study of blood T cell repertoires in COVID-19. Produced via immunoSEQ multiplex PCR; TCRdb's table is partial and in-frame only. The data show roughly 100,000 clones, less than 85% seen once. The sample consisted of peripheral blood. These receptors came from a woman in her 70s with active or convalescent COVID-19.

The chain links TRBV18 to TRBJ2-2; 8 bases map to TRBD2. CDR3 length: 21 residues. Unmatched junction bases numbered 19, after V lost 3 bases and J lost 1 base. CDR1 is KGHSH, CDR2 LQKENI, per germline. CDR3 coding DNA: TGTGCCAGCTCACCGTCCTTTCTAATCCGTCCGGGGGGGATGAACACCGGGGAGCTGTTTTTT. Translating gives CASSPSFLIRPGGMNTGELFF.

This clone was observed once. J is TRBJ2-7 and V is TRBV6-1; maybe TRBD2 (6 bases). Trimming removed 2 bases at V and 3 bases at J, with 11 bases between. The CDR3 contains 14 residues. Per germline, CDR1 MNHNS and CDR2 SASEGT. The CDR3 here is CASSEMRGSYEQYF. CDR3 DNA sequence: TGTGCCAGCAGTGAAATGCGGGGCAGCTACGAGCAGTACTTC.

The chain has TRBV24-1 and TRBJ2-7; D is possibly TRBD1 (6 bases). Germline CDR1 and CDR2: KGHDR and SFDVKD. Deletions cut 7 bases from V and 5 bases from J, with 17 bases between. The CDR3 length is 14 residues. CDR3 loop: CATSPRGDRHEQYF. CDR3 in DNA: TGTGCCACCAGCCCCAGGGGAGACCGCCACGAGCAGTACTTC.

This clone occurred a few times. The chain joins TRBV7-2 to TRBJ1-6; 7 bases line up with TRBD1. This CDR3 spans 15 amino acids. J lost 7 bases, V lost 3 bases, and 6 bases had no gene match. Germline V lookup: CDR1 SGHTA, CDR2 FQGNSA. CDR3 sequence: CASSLQGEINSPLHF. DNA for the CDR3: TGTGCCAGCAGCTTGCAGGGGGAAATCAATTCACCCCTCCACTTT.

This clone has more than one count but fewer than ten. The chain has TRBV4-1 and TRBJ2-7; the match to TRBD1 covers 10 bases. CDR3 length equals 14 residues. Germline V lookup: CDR1 MGHRA, CDR2 YSYEKL. V shed 4 bases and J 7 bases; nucleotides not matched to a gene: 7. The CDR3 sequence: CASSRTTGGGEQYF. The CDR3 DNA follows: TGCGCCAGCAGCCGGACGACAGGGGGCGGGGAGCAGTACTTC.

The J gene is TRBJ2-5, the V gene TRBV15, with 7 bases matching TRBD1. CDR1 and CDR2 from the germline V gene are LNHNV and YYDKDF (reference sequence). CDR3 length equals 17 residues. The ends lost 3 bases at V and 5 bases at J; junction bases unmatched: 15. The CDR3 region is CATSRKQGSAQRETQYF. In nucleotides, the CDR3 is TGTGCCACCAGCAGGAAACAGGGGTCAGCCCAAAGGGAGACCCAGTACTTC.

V usage is TRBV10-2 and J usage is TRBJ2-5, with D maybe TRBD2 (5 bases). With 6 bases removed from V and 1 base from J, the gap between germline ends came to 9 bases. The CDR3 is 13 amino acids. CDR1 and CDR2 (germline): WSHSY, SAAADI. The CDR3 loop is CASRRSGQETQYF. DNA for the CDR3: TGCGCCAGCAGGAGGAGCGGCCAAGAGACCCAGTACTTC.

V and J are TRBV5-5 and TRBJ2-7; 11 bases are a match to TRBD2. The CDR3 has 16 amino acids. From germline, CDR1 is SGHKS and CDR2 YYEKEE (reference sequence). Trimming at V came to 2 bases and at J to 6 bases, leaving 10 bases not matched to a gene. CDR3 DNA sequence: TGTGCCAGCAGCTTCCTAGCGGGAGGAGTAGTAGGCGAGCAGTACTTC. This encodes CASSFLAGGVVGEQYF.

The rearrangement uses TRBV28 and TRBJ1-3, with 8 bases fitting TRBD1. This CDR3 has 14 residues. With 4 bases clipped from V and 8 bases from J, the junction kept 7 bases outside the gene matches. CDR1 and CDR2 (germline): MDHEN, SYDVKM. CDR3 in DNA: TGTGCCAGCAGTTCCTTCGGACAGGGAGACACCATATATTTT. It codes for CASSSFGQGDTIYF.

The chain is built from TRBV14 and TRBJ1-1, with D unclear. The CDR3 totals 13 residues. From germline, CDR1 is SGHDN and CDR2 FVKESK. Between the trimmed V and J ends, which lost 2 bases and 4 bases, there was a span of 8 bases. The DNA of the CDR3 is TGTGCCAGCAGCCAAAATGAGGGCACTGAAGCTTTCTTT. Its translation is CASSQNEGTEAFF.

The V gene is TRBV7-9, the J gene TRBJ2-1, with unresolved D. Trimming removed 1 base at V and 6 bases at J, with 4 bases between. This CDR3 comprises 12 residues. Germline loops: CDR1 SEHNR, CDR2 FQNEAQ (reference sequence). The CDR3 DNA is TGTGCCAGCAGCTTAGGACTCAATGAGCAGTTCTTC. Protein product: CASSLGLNEQFF.

The V and J genes are TRBV10-3 and TRBJ2-3; 8 nucleotides match TRBD2. From germline, CDR1 is ENHRY and CDR2 SYGVKD. J was trimmed by 0 bases and V by 6 bases; bases with no gene match: 2. The CDR3 consists of 14 residues. The CDR3 reads CAIRGLGSTDTQYF. The CDR3 DNA sequence: TGTGCCATCAGGGGACTAGGAAGCACAGATACGCAGTATTTT.

There are a few counts of this clone. The rearrangement uses TRBV6-6 and TRBJ2-5, with a weak D call TRBD2 (6 bases). Germline V gene data show CDR1 as MNHNY and CDR2 as SVGAGI (reference sequence). The CDR3 contains 13 residues. Trimming left V 0 bases short and J 5 bases short, with 7 bases between. The DNA of the CDR3 is TGTGCCAGCAGTTACTCGCGGGGCGAGACCCAGTACTTC. It codes for CASSYSRGETQYF.

This sequence joins TRBV19 and TRBJ1-4, with TRBD1 identical over 7 bases. The CDR3 is made up of 16 amino acids. Per germline, CDR1 LNHDA and CDR2 SQIVND (reference sequence). Trimming removed 5 bases from V and 0 bases from J; junction bases left unmatched: 6. As DNA, the CDR3 is TGTGCCAGTAGTCCCGGACAGGTCCCAACTAATGAAAAACTGTTTTTT. Protein: CASSPGQVPTNEKLFF.

In its sample, this clone was seen once. The genes are TRBV9 and TRBJ1-2; D might be TRBD1 (6 bases). This CDR3 contains 14 residues. Germline values: CDR1 SGDLS, CDR2 YYNGEE. Trimming took 0 bases from V and 7 from J, leaving 13 bases between them. The CDR3 here is CASSVEGAGVGYTF. The CDR3 DNA sequence: TGTGCCAGCAGCGTAGAAGGGGCAGGGGTTGGCTACACCTTC.

J is TRBJ1-2 and V is TRBV6-2 or TRBV6-3; the D is unclear. From germline, CDR1 is MNHEY and CDR2 SVGEGT. Trimming removed 5 bases from V and 4 bases from J, with 11 bases in between. This CDR3 spans 13 amino acids. This chain's CDR3 is CASSGGAPYGYTF. The DNA for the CDR3 is TGTGCCAGCAGTGGAGGAGCACCCTATGGCTACACCTTC.

This clone was seen a handful of times. This chain connects TRBV28 to TRBJ1-1; D possibly corresponds to TRBD1 (5 bases). Deletions cut 2 bases from V and 9 bases from J, with 10 bases between. Germline CDR1 is MDHEN and CDR2 is SYDVKM. The CDR3 totals 12 residues. CDR3 amino acids: CASSLRRAKAFF. As DNA, the CDR3 is TGTGCCAGCAGTTTACGCAGGGCTAAAGCTTTCTTT.

The DNA of the CDR3 is TGTGCCAGCACCTCCTATAACGGGGGCACTGAAGCTTTCTTT. Its translation: CASTSYNGGTEAFF. This chain joins TRBV6-6 and TRBJ1-1, with D possibly matching TRBD1 (5 bases). Germline V gene lookup returns CDR1 MNHNY and CDR2 SVGAGI (reference sequence). V was trimmed by 7 bases and J by 4 bases, leaving 16 bases between them. The CDR3 has 14 amino acids.

The genes are TRBV25-1 and TRBJ2-5; 8 bases fit TRBD2. This CDR3 has 15 amino acids. V shed 3 bases, J shed 5 bases, and the junction held 8 bases outside the gene matches. Looked up from germline, CDR1 is MGHDK and CDR2 is SYGVNS. The CDR3 reads CASSEGGLGAETQYF. DNA for the CDR3: TGTGCCAGCAGTGAGGGGGGACTAGGCGCGGAGACCCAGTACTTC. The full variable domain, completed using reference TRBV25-1 and TRBJ2-5, is EADIYQTPRYLVIGTGKKITLECSQTMGHDKMYWYQQDPGMELHLIHYSYGVNSTEKGDLSSESTVSRIRTEHFPLTLESARPSHTSQYLCASSEGGLGAETQYFGPGTRLLVL.

V usage is TRBV7-9 and J usage is TRBJ2-2, with 7 nucleotides matching TRBD2. The CDR3 consists of 18 residues. Germline loops: CDR1 SEHNR, CDR2 FQNEAQ (reference sequence). The trim removed 5 bases at V and 0 bases at J, leaving 12 bases unmatched. The CDR3 protein is CASSPRGEDFANTGELFF. CDR3 coding DNA: TGTGCCAGCAGCCCCCGGGGGGAGGACTTCGCGAACACCGGGGAGCTGTTTTTT.